These 29 T cell receptor beta chains share one sample of origin, sequenced in a study of CD8+CD57+ T cells in acquired aplastic anemia. Sequenced patients had shown CD8+CD57+ cell expansion by flow cytometry. TCR beta VDJ and CDR3 profiles were obtained from a genomic DNA template. TCRdb reprocessed the reads with MiXCR, giving one entry per CDR3 protein. The sample lists about 180,000 distinct CDR3 sequences; 63% were seen once. Sequences were obtained from sorted CD4+, CD8+, or CD8+CD57+ T cells (not recorded which) from PBMCs. These receptors were obtained from a human donor with aplastic anemia.

A few counts support this clonotype. The chain's CDR3 is CASSFRRGMEAFF. CDR3 sequence (DNA): TGTGCCAGCAGTTTCCGCCGGGGGATGGAAGCTTTCTTT. The chain combines TRBV9 with TRBJ1-1; a weak D match, TRBD1 (5 bases). CDR3 length: 13 amino acids. V lost 5 bases and J lost 8, with 16 bases in between. Germline assignment: CDR1 SGDLS and CDR2 YYNGEE.

This clonotype was detected many times. V gene TRBV20-1 combines with J gene TRBJ1-2, with 9 nucleotides matching TRBD1. The ends lost 5 bases at V and 4 bases at J; junction bases unmatched: 8. The CDR3 covers 14 residues. Germline V CDR1 and CDR2: DFQATT, SNEGSKA (reference sequence). The CDR3 region has the DNA TGCAGTGCTGGGCGGGACAGGGTAAGCTATGGCTACACCTTC. Residues: CSAGRDRVSYGYTF.

This clonotype was found many times. The chain employs TRBV2 and TRBJ2-2, with 8 bases aligning to TRBD1. The CDR3 spans 14 residues. Germline assignment: CDR1 SNHLY and CDR2 FYNNEI. V dropped 8 bases and J dropped 5; count of bases not matched to a gene: 7. DNA for the CDR3: TGTGCCAGCGATGGCAGGGGGCATACCGGGGAGCTGTTTTTT. Translating gives CASDGRGHTGELFF.

This chain connects TRBV20-1 to TRBJ2-3; perhaps TRBD2 as D (5 bases). The CDR3 totals 14 residues. Germline CDR1 reads DFQATT; CDR2 reads SNEGSKA (reference sequence). The ends were cut back, 6 bases at V and 6 bases at J, with 19 bases in the middle. The CDR3 spells CSASEGNLVDTQYF. CDR3 nucleotides: TGCAGTGCAAGTGAGGGAAACTTAGTTGATACGCAGTATTTT.

This clonotype was seen repeatedly, ten times or more. The chain uses TRBV6-6 and TRBJ1-6; the D gene is possibly TRBD1 (5 bases). The CDR3 covers 16 residues. V was clipped by 0 bases and J by 8 bases, with 14 bases between them. From germline, CDR1 is MNHNY and CDR2 SVGAGI (reference sequence). CDR3 amino acids: CASSYSRQGEDSPLHF. In DNA, the CDR3 is TGTGCCAGCAGTTACTCGAGGCAGGGAGAGGATTCACCCCTCCACTTT.

This clonotype was observed at least ten times. The V call is TRBV2, the J call TRBJ2-2, with a weak D call TRBD1 (5 bases). Looked up from germline, CDR1 is SNHLY and CDR2 is FYNNEI. This CDR3 has 14 residues. Trimming stripped 4 bases from V and 5 bases from J, with 11 bases between. The CDR3: CASSGGIETGELFF. CDR3 coding DNA: TGTGCCAGCAGTGGGGGCATTGAAACCGGGGAGCTGTTTTTT.

The V gene is TRBV20-1, the J gene TRBJ1-5; D is possibly TRBD1 (6 bases). V was clipped by 8 bases and J by 0 bases, with 14 bases between them. The CDR3 loop spans 14 amino acids. The V gene's germline CDR1 is DFQATT and CDR2 SNEGSKA (reference sequence). The CDR3 sequence: CSTTGTNSNQPQHF. The CDR3 region has the DNA TGCAGTACCACCGGGACAAATAGCAATCAGCCCCAGCATTTT.

The chain is built from TRBV29-1 and TRBJ2-4, with 8 bases matching TRBD2. This CDR3 spans 15 amino acids. Trimming removed 6 bases from V and 2 bases from J; junction bases left unmatched: 9. Germline V CDR1 and CDR2: SQVTM, ANQGSEA. CDR3 amino acids: CSVSRGGATKNIQYF. Here the CDR3 DNA reads TGCAGCGTGTCCCGGGGGGGCGCGACCAAAAACATTCAGTACTTC. The full variable domain, in which reference TRBV29-1 and TRBJ2-4 provide the parts outside the CDR3, is SAVISQKPSRDICQRGTSLTIQCQVDSQVTMMFWYRQQPGQSLTLIATANQGSEATYESGFVIDKFPISRPNLTFSTLTVSNMSPEDSSIYLCSVSRGGATKNIQYFGAGTRLSVL.

This rearrangement joins TRBV4-2 to TRBJ2-1, with 7 positions matching TRBD2. The last part of the DNA fits TRBJ2-7 better; the J call may be wrong. Germline V gene sequence: CDR1 LGHNA, CDR2 YNFKEQ. The CDR3 loop spans 17 amino acids. The CDR3 spells CASSQDGGGPAYFGQYF. DNA of the CDR3: TGTGCCAGCAGCCAAGATGGGGGGGGACCTGCCTACTTCGGGCAGTACTTC.

The chain is built from TRBV5-1 and TRBJ2-7; possibly TRBD1 or TRBD2 for D (7 bases each). V shed 4 bases and J shed 1 base, with 12 bases lying between them. This CDR3 is 14 amino acids long. The germline V gene has CDR1 SGHRS and CDR2 YFSETQ. The DNA of the CDR3 is TGCGCCAGCAGCGGCGGGGGACAGTCCTACGAGCAGTACTTC. Amino acids: CASSGGGQSYEQYF.

The CDR3 loop is CASIWGLAGGEQYF. The CDR3 DNA sequence: TGTGCCAGCATCTGGGGACTAGCGGGGGGCGAGCAGTACTTC. This chain links TRBV6-9 with TRBJ2-7; 15 bases agree with TRBD2. The trim removed 7 bases at V and 6 bases at J, leaving 4 bases unmatched. The CDR3 extends over 14 amino acids. Germline values: CDR1 MNHGY, CDR2 SVAAGI.

This chain uses TRBV9 with TRBJ2-7, with TRBD2 matching 8 bases. CDR1 and CDR2 from the germline V gene are SGDLS and YYNGEE. This CDR3 spans 21 amino acids. The V segment lost 10 bases and the J segment 2 bases; nucleotides outside the gene matches: 32. CDR3 sequence (DNA): TGTGCCCCCCGCGGACTGGAAGCGGGAGAAGGTCGAGGAGCTAGCACCTACGAGCAGTACTTC. It yields the protein CAPRGLEAGEGRGASTYEQYF. The entire variable domain, with the rest obtained from reference TRBV9 and TRBJ2-7, is as follows: DSGVTQTPKHLITATGQRVTLRCSPRSGDLSVYWYQQSLDQGLQFLIQYYNGEERAKGNILERFSAQQFPDLHSELNLSSLELGDSALYFCAPRGLEAGEGRGASTYEQYFGPGTRLTVT.

This sequence joins TRBV27 and TRBJ1-2, with 9 bases matching TRBD1. Germline V CDR1 and CDR2: MNHEY, SMNVEV (reference sequence). After removal of 6 bases from V and 7 bases from J, the junction contained 6 bases not matched to a gene. This CDR3 has 13 amino acids. DNA for the CDR3: TGTGCCAGCAGGTTACAGGGGGCGGGTGGCTACACCTTC. Its translation: CASRLQGAGGYTF.

Only one count was recorded for this clonotype. This chain joins TRBV6-5 and TRBJ1-6; D remains unclear. V was trimmed by 5 bases and J by 8 bases, leaving 13 bases between them. The CDR3 loop spans 14 amino acids. Germline V CDR1 and CDR2: MNHEY, SVGAGI. CDR3 region: CASSAMGRDSPLHF. The CDR3 DNA is TGTGCCAGCAGTGCGATGGGGAGGGATTCACCCCTCCACTTT.

This clonotype was detected ten times or more. This chain joins TRBV5-1 and TRBJ2-1; 7 bases agree with TRBD2. CDR1 is SGHRS and CDR2 is YFSETQ in the germline V gene. The CDR3 has 18 amino acids. V gave up 6 bases and J gave up 0 bases; unmatched junction bases: 15. CDR3 sequence (DNA): TGCGCCAGCACGCCCCTGGGAGGGACCCCAAGCTCCTACAATGAGCAGTTCTTC. It is translated as CASTPLGGTPSSYNEQFF.

V gene TRBV19 combines with J gene TRBJ2-7, with D tentatively TRBD2 (6 bases). Germline lookup yields CDR1 LNHDA and CDR2 SQIVND (reference sequence). Trimming took off 4 bases at V and 4 bases at J, with 11 bases between the two ends. This CDR3 spans 13 amino acids. The DNA for the CDR3 is TGTGCCAGTAGTAACGGGGGTGGGTACGAGCAGTACTTC. Translation: CASSNGGGYEQYF. Based on the CDR3 plus reference TRBV19 and TRBJ2-7, the full variable domain is DGGITQSPKYLFRKEGQNVTLSCEQNLNHDAMYWYRQDPGQGLRLIYYSQIVNDFQKGDIAEGYSVSREKKESFPLTVTSAQKNPTAFYLCASSNGGGYEQYFGPGTRLTVT.

The chain has TRBV2 and TRBJ1-6; D gene uncertain. In germline, CDR1 is SNHLY, CDR2 FYNNEI. V gave up 8 bases and J gave up 9 bases, with 17 bases separating them. The CDR3 is 14 residues long. CDR3 nucleotide sequence: TGTGCCAGCGGTAGGACTGCAGTGGGTTCACCCCTCCACTTT. It codes for CASGRTAVGSPLHF. Looking up the rest from reference TRBV2 and TRBJ1-6 gives the full variable domain: EPEVTQTPSHQVTQMGQEVILRCVPISNHLYFYWYRQILGQKVEFLVSFYNNEISEKSEIFDDQFSVERPDGSNFTLKIRSTKLEDSAMYFCASGRTAVGSPLHFGNGTRLTVT.

This chain joins TRBV7-9 and TRBJ2-5; 9 nucleotides align to TRBD1. V trimming: 5 bases; J trimming: 2 bases; junction bases outside the gene matches: 9. Germline V gene sequence: CDR1 SEHNR, CDR2 FQNEAQ (reference sequence). The CDR3 length is 16 residues. The CDR3 bases are TGTGCCAGCAGCCTTGGTCGGACAGGGGCTCAAGAGACCCAGTACTTC. This codes for CASSLGRTGAQETQYF. Full variable domain (remainder filled in from reference TRBV7-9 and TRBJ2-5): DTGVSQNPRHKITKRGQNVTFRCDPISEHNRLYWYRQTLGQGPEFLTYFQNEAQLEKSRLLSDRFSAERPKGSFSTLEIQRTEQGDSAMYLCASSLGRTGAQETQYFGPGTRLLVL.

As for this clonotype: A junction end diverges from the germline sequence, so it may reflect a read error. The J gene is TRBJ2-3, the V gene TRBV10-2; TRBD1 might be the D (6 bases). This CDR3 has 14 amino acids. From germline, CDR1 is WSHSY and CDR2 SAAADI. CDR3 region: CAISGPRTADTQYF. CDR3 sequence (DNA): TGCGCCATCAGTGGGCCACGGACAGCTGATACGCAGTATTTT.

This chain connects TRBV10-2 to TRBJ2-7; the D gene is possibly TRBD1 (5 bases). The CDR3 consists of 13 residues. Germline V gives CDR1 WSHSY, CDR2 SAAADI. Trimming took off 8 bases at V and 2 bases at J, with 13 bases between the two ends. As DNA, the CDR3 is TGCGCCAGCTGCGACCAGGGTCCCTACGAGCAGTACTTC. Translation gives CASCDQGPYEQYF.

This clonotype was recorded at least ten times. The V gene is TRBV4-1, the J gene TRBJ2-5; TRBD1 or TRBD2 may be the D gene (5 bases each). The V gene lost 1 base and the J gene lost 4 bases, with 10 bases spanning the gap. This CDR3 comprises 14 residues. Per the germline V gene, CDR1 is MGHRA and CDR2 is YSYEKL. In DNA form, the CDR3 reads TGCGCCAGCAGCCAAGGGAAGGGGACAGAGACCCAGTACTTC. Protein: CASSQGKGTETQYF.

Only a few counts were recorded for this clonotype. The V and J genes are TRBV5-1 and TRBJ1-3, with D perhaps matching TRBD1 (5 bases). This CDR3 region has 15 residues. Looked up from germline, CDR1 is SGHRS and CDR2 is YFSETQ. Trimming removed 0 bases from V and 2 bases from J, with 9 bases in between. The CDR3 DNA reads TGCGCCAGCAGCTTGGCGCAGGGAGCTGGAAACACCATATATTTT. This encodes CASSLAQGAGNTIYF.

The chain recombines TRBV27 with TRBJ2-5; 9 bases line up with TRBD2. This CDR3 has 16 amino acids. The V segment lost 2 bases and the J segment 5 bases; nucleotides outside the gene matches: 9. Germline CDR1 and CDR2: MNHEY and SMNVEV (reference sequence). CDR3 in amino acids: CASSLMGTSRGETQYF. In nucleotides, the CDR3 is TGTGCCAGCAGTTTAATGGGGACTAGCCGGGGGGAGACCCAGTACTTC.

The rearrangement joins TRBV19 to TRBJ2-1; TRBD2 matches at 8 bases. Losses at the gene ends were 5 bases for V and 8 bases for J; bases not matched to a gene: 8. Germline-derived CDR1 and CDR2 are LNHDA and SQIVND (reference sequence). This CDR3 region has 14 residues. CDR3 coding DNA: TGTGCCAGTAGTTTTGAGCGGGAGTCGGATGAGCAGTTCTTC. Amino acids: CASSFERESDEQFF.

Comments on this clonotype: One end of the junction fails to match germline, which may point to a read error. The chain has TRBV15 and TRBJ1-4, with a possible D match to TRBD1 (5 bases). The germline CDR1 and CDR2 sequences are LNHNV and YYDKDF (reference sequence). The CDR3 has 12 amino acids. DNA of the CDR3: TGTGCCACCAGCGGGACTATTGAAAAACTGTTTTTT. As protein: CATSGTIEKLFF.

This clonotype was seen a single time. This chain connects TRBV5-6 to TRBJ2-7, with TRBD1 matching over 9 bases. Germline CDR1 and CDR2: SGHDT and YYEEEE. This CDR3 contains 14 residues. Trimming at V came to 2 bases and at J to 9 bases, leaving 9 bases not matched to a gene. CDR3 coding DNA: TGTGCCAGCAGCTTAGGGACAGGGTCTTTATGGCAGTACTTC. This translates into CASSLGTGSLWQYF.

This clonotype came up many times. The rearrangement joins TRBV25-1 to TRBJ1-1; no firm D call. There are 11 residues in the CDR3. Per germline, CDR1 MGHDK and CDR2 SYGVNS. V shed 4 bases and J shed 4 bases, with 4 bases lying between them. CDR3 in DNA: TGTGCCAGCAGTGCCATCACTGAAGCTTTCTTT. Translation gives CASSAITEAFF.

This clonotype was recorded a few times. This rearrangement joins TRBV10-3 to TRBJ2-3; 9 nucleotides agree with TRBD2. Trimming removed 6 bases from V and 3 bases from J; junction bases left unmatched: 4. Germline V gene data show CDR1 as ENHRY and CDR2 as SYGVKD. This CDR3 has 14 residues. CDR3 bases: TGTGCCATCAGGCTAGCGGGAAGAACAGATACGCAGTATTTT. Translated, it gives CAIRLAGRTDTQYF.

The genes are TRBV19 and TRBJ2-7; possibly TRBD1 for D (6 bases). From germline, CDR1 is LNHDA and CDR2 SQIVND (reference sequence). CDR3 length equals 14 residues. The V gene lost 3 bases and the J gene lost 1 base, with 10 bases spanning the gap. The CDR3 sequence is CASSMRGTSYEQYF. Here the CDR3 DNA reads TGTGCCAGTAGTATGAGGGGGACGTCCTACGAGCAGTACTTC.